Listed here are 18 T cell receptor beta chains from one sample, sequenced in a study of blood T cell repertoires in COVID-19. Sequencing used immunoSEQ multiplex PCR; TCRdb keeps in-frame clones, though not all of them. Among 25,000 to 35,000 clones listed, about 80% were seen once. Sample: peripheral blood. These receptors all come from a woman aged 70-85 years with acute or convalescent COVID-19.

This clone was detected a few times. The rearrangement links TRBV4-3 to TRBJ2-3, with D possibly being TRBD1 (5 bases). The germline V and J ends were trimmed by 0 bases and 7 bases, with 11 bases remaining between them. CDR1 is LGHNA, CDR2 YSLEER, per germline. The CDR3 runs 14 residues. The CDR3 bases are TGCGCCAGCAGCCAAGACTTTCCAGGGAATACGCAGTATTTT. Protein: CASSQDFPGNTQYF.

V is TRBV6-5 and J is TRBJ2-2; 10 positions agree with TRBD2. Germline values: CDR1 MNHEY, CDR2 SVGAGI. The CDR3 covers 15 residues. V lost 6 bases to trimming and J lost 1 base; unmatched junction nucleotides: 2. The CDR3 DNA reads TGTGCCAGCAGGGGGACTAGCGTGAACACCGGGGAGCTGTTTTTT. Its translation is CASRGTSVNTGELFF.

The chain joins TRBV27 to TRBJ1-5; D not resolved. The V end was cut by 2 bases, the J end by 6 bases, with 14 bases between. The CDR3 contains 15 residues. Germline CDR1 and CDR2: MNHEY and SMNVEV (reference sequence). This chain's CDR3 is CASSLNSAGLQPQHF. The CDR3 DNA is TGTGCCAGCAGTTTAAACTCAGCGGGTCTTCAGCCCCAGCATTTT.

This chain connects TRBV20-1 to TRBJ2-1, with 7 nucleotides matching TRBD2. The CDR3 loop spans 10 amino acids. V shed 8 bases, J shed 13 bases, and the junction held 8 bases outside the gene matches. Germline CDR1 reads DFQATT; CDR2 reads SNEGSKA (reference sequence). CDR3 loop: CSFLGGGQFF. Here the CDR3 DNA reads TGCAGTTTCCTGGGGGGGGGACAGTTCTTC.

The chain recombines TRBV18 with TRBJ1-2, with D possibly TRBD1 on 5 matching bases. This CDR3 contains 14 residues. Trimming stripped 4 bases from V and 3 bases from J, with 12 bases between. From germline, CDR1 is KGHSH and CDR2 LQKENI. For the CDR3, the DNA is TGTGCCAGCTCACAGATACAGGTTGACTATGGCTACACCTTC. Its protein product is CASSQIQVDYGYTF. The full variable domain, with the rest looked up from reference TRBV18 and TRBJ1-2, is NAGVMQNPRHLVRRRGQEARLRCSPMKGHSHVYWYRQLPEEGLKFMVYLQKENIIDESGMPKERFSAEFPKEGPSILRIQQVVRGDSAAYFCASSQIQVDYGYTFGSGTRLTVV.

The V gene is TRBV19, the J gene TRBJ1-6; possibly TRBD1 for D (6 bases). CDR3 size: 14 residues. The germline V gene encodes CDR1 LNHDA and CDR2 SQIVND (reference sequence). V was cut by 5 bases and J by 6 bases, with 11 bases left in between. In DNA form, the CDR3 reads TGTGCCAGTAGTCCGGCAGGGGTTAATTCACCCCTCCACTTT. Its protein product is CASSPAGVNSPLHF.

This chain uses TRBV28 with TRBJ2-1, with TRBD1 matching over 10 bases. Trimming at V came to 6 bases and at J to 15 bases, leaving 23 bases not matched to a gene. This CDR3 has 17 residues. Germline CDR1 MDHEN, CDR2 SYDVKM. Written as DNA, the CDR3 is TGTGCCAGCAGCGCCGGTGTGGGACAGGGGCTTTGGAGCGTCCTGTTCTTC. It codes for CASSAGVGQGLWSVLFF. The entire variable domain, with the rest obtained from reference TRBV28 and TRBJ2-1, is as follows: DVKVTQSSRYLVKRTGEKVFLECVQDMDHENMFWYRQDPGLGLRLIYFSYDVKMKEKGDIPEGYSVSREKKERFSLILESASTNQTSMYLCASSAGVGQGLWSVLFFGPGTRLTVL.

This clone has only a few counts. The rearrangement joins TRBV28 to TRBJ2-5, with 7 positions matching TRBD1. The CDR3 is 15 residues long. Trimming took 5 bases from V and 2 from J; bases not matched to a gene: 8. Germline CDR1 MDHEN, CDR2 SYDVKM. CDR3 amino acids: CASSTIGTAQETQYF. DNA of the CDR3: TGTGCCAGCAGTACAATAGGGACAGCTCAAGAGACCCAGTACTTC. Full variable domain (rest looked up from reference TRBV28 and TRBJ2-5): DVKVTQSSRYLVKRTGEKVFLECVQDMDHENMFWYRQDPGLGLRLIYFSYDVKMKEKGDIPEGYSVSREKKERFSLILESASTNQTSMYLCASSTIGTAQETQYFGPGTRLLVL.

The chain is built from TRBV7-3 and TRBJ2-3; 11 bases line up with TRBD2. Trimming at V came to 5 bases and at J to 1 base, leaving 5 bases not matched to a gene. This CDR3 comprises 16 residues. The V gene's germline CDR1 is SGHTA and CDR2 FQGTGA. CDR3 in amino acids: CASSTPSGGRTDTQYF. CDR3 nucleotide sequence: TGTGCCAGCAGCACCCCTAGCGGGGGGCGCACAGATACGCAGTATTTT.

The rearrangement uses TRBV7-2 and TRBJ2-7, with D tentatively TRBD1 (6 bases). Germline values: CDR1 SGHTA, CDR2 FQGNSA. The CDR3 has 15 residues. The ends were cut back, 5 bases at V and 0 bases at J, with 14 bases in the middle. CDR3 in DNA: TGTGCCAGCAGCATTGGACAGAGTAGCTCCTACGAGCAGTACTTC. This encodes CASSIGQSSSYEQYF.

This clone has just a few counts. CDR3 loop: CASSYDKEQGYGYTF. The CDR3 coding sequence is TGTGCCAGCAGCTACGATAAAGAACAGGGCTATGGCTACACCTTC. The chain links TRBV7-3 to TRBJ1-2; tentative D call: TRBD1 (6 bases). In germline, CDR1 is SGHTA, CDR2 FQGTGA. The CDR3 sequence is 15 residues long. V was trimmed by 4 bases and J by 4 bases, leaving 16 bases between them.

V gene TRBV28 combines with J gene TRBJ2-7; 8 bases match TRBD1. CDR3 length: 15 residues. Germline V CDR1 and CDR2: MDHEN, SYDVKM. J gave up 4 bases and V 5 bases, and 10 bases lay outside the gene matches. CDR3 in amino acids: CASSTGQELSYEQYF. In DNA, the CDR3 is TGTGCCAGCAGTACGGGACAGGAGCTATCGTACGAGCAGTACTTC.

The sample holds one count of this clone. V usage is TRBV11-2 and J usage is TRBJ2-7, with 7 bases that match TRBD1. This CDR3 has 13 residues. J was trimmed by 2 bases and V by 3 bases; bases with no gene match: 1. Germline CDR1 SGHAT, CDR2 FQNNGV. As DNA, the CDR3 is TGTGCCAGCAGCTTTGGACAGGCCTACGAGCAGTACTTC. Residues: CASSFGQAYEQYF.

V and J are TRBV14 and TRBJ2-1; TRBD2 matches at 7 bases. The length of the CDR3 is 16 residues. V gave up 2 bases and J gave up 2 bases; unmatched junction bases: 6. CDR1 and CDR2 from the germline V gene are SGHDN and FVKESK. CDR3 in amino acids: CASSQIGGTTYNEQFF. For the CDR3, the DNA is TGTGCCAGCAGCCAAATCGGGGGGACTACCTACAATGAGCAGTTCTTC.

V is TRBV28 and J is TRBJ1-1, with D hard to call. Germline loops: CDR1 MDHEN, CDR2 SYDVKM. The CDR3 sequence is 13 residues long. V lost 6 bases, J lost 2 bases, and 10 bases lay in between. CDR3 protein: CASSEMPNTEAFF. The CDR3 DNA reads TGTGCCAGCAGCGAGATGCCAAACACTGAAGCTTTCTTT.

The chain uses TRBV7-2 and TRBJ2-5; tentatively, D is TRBD2 (7 bases). Germline V gives CDR1 SGHTA, CDR2 FQGNSA. With 5 bases removed from V and 2 bases from J, the gap between germline ends came to 12 bases. The CDR3 runs to 14 residues. The CDR3 loop reads CASSRGATQETQYF. CDR3 in DNA: TGTGCCAGCAGCCGGGGGGCAACTCAAGAGACCCAGTACTTC.

The V gene is TRBV12-1, the J gene TRBJ2-5; the table gives TRBD2 as D, unverified against the DNA. TRBV12-1 is flagged as a pseudogene. The CDR3 runs to 13 residues. In DNA form, the CDR3 reads TGTGCCAGCAGCCGATGGGACCGGGAGGCCCAGTACTTC. This encodes CASSRWDREAQYF.

This clone was counted once. The gene calls are TRBV6-2 or TRBV6-3 and TRBJ1-1; the match to TRBD1 covers 7 bases. J lost 7 bases, V lost 0 bases, and 11 bases had no gene match. CDR3 length: 16 residues. Germline V gene sequence: CDR1 MNHEY, CDR2 SVGEGT. In DNA form, the CDR3 reads TGTGCCAGCAGTTACTCGCAGGGGGACCCAACGGTTGAAGCTTTCTTT. This encodes CASSYSQGDPTVEAFF.